The subject of this entry is one TCR beta chain. This clone was recorded a few times. Its antigen is still unknown. No base quality information exists; no much larger clone differs at one position. The collaborating institutions used their own protocols to collect whole blood in K2EDTA tubes. For TCRbeta analysis, collaborator samples were shipped as frozen whole blood, as isolated PBMCs, or as DNA extracted from either sample type. The immunoSEQ Assay, a bias-controlled multiplex PCR, was used to amplify TCRbeta CDR3 regions from genomic DNA. From the authors' description of their analysis: The number of nucleated cells in each sample was estimated by amplification of reference gene primers within the assay. To quantify the absolute abundance of each unique TCRbeta CDR3 rearrangement, sequence reads were collapsed and filtered. Productive Simpson clonality was computed per sample as the square root of Simpson's diversity index over productive rearrangements. TCRdb holds this immuneACCESS table with in-frame rearrangements only. Some clones are missing; in checked studies, unresolved V genes explain under half, and the rest has no known cause. The DNA gave D and trimming, while V, J and clone size come from that table. For this sample the table gives more than 110,000 clones, of which about 80% were detected only once. The ten largest clones capture approximately 45% of the sample.

The entry originates in a study of blood T cell repertoires in COVID-19 (dated by TCRdb to the early 2020s). Describing the broader study: The collaborator samples originated in the United States, Italy and Spain and spanned the acute and convalescent phases of COVID-19. The prospective study material was composed of cDNA or gDNA derived from T cells, B-cell-depleted T cells, or PBMCs. Deeply sampled blood TCRbeta repertoires from subjects exposed to, actively infected with, or recovered from COVID-19 were included in the dataset. The repertoires were made available in a free public database intended to serve as a resource for research on the immune response to SARS-CoV-2. The samples were drawn from the first 160 participants of the ongoing ImmuneRACE study and from 950 to 1,500 subjects provided by 6 global collaborators. The sample metadata nearly always contained a de-identified subject ID, COVID-19 status, age in years and sex. Where HLA class I and class II types were available, the types were taken from metadata supplied by the sample provider, not from assay-based typing.

The study at large found these results: The amount of clinical and demographic metadata varied by source and participant and was provided uncurated.

The origin of this receptor is a human donor in a cohort sampled during active COVID-19. Sequencing was done on a sample of peripheral blood.

The CDR3 protein: CASSPPKSLGDEQFF. At the DNA level, the sequence is TGTGCCAGCTCACCCCCCAAGTCACTGGGCGATGAGCAGTTCTTC. The chain is made from TRBV18 and TRBJ2-1; the D segment cannot be called with confidence. Trimming costs V 3 bases and J 8 bases, and their ends lie 17 bases apart. From a lookup of the germline V gene, CDR1 and CDR2 are KGHSH and LQKENI. The CDR3 runs 15 amino acids, cysteine and phenylalanine included. The kept DNA is CDR3 alone, 45 bases in frame from the first base. With the rest looked up from the reference TRBV18 and TRBJ2-1 genes rather than sequenced, the full variable domain is NAGVMQNPRHLVRRRGQEARLRCSPMKGHSHVYWYRQLPEEGLKFMVYLQKENIIDESGMPKERFSAEFPKEGPSILRIQQVVRGDSAAYFCASSPPKSLGDEQFFGPGTRLTVL.